The rows below give T cell receptor beta chains drawn from one sample of a study of memory CD4+ T cells and cytomegalovirus serostatus. Data came from immunoSEQ multiplex PCR; TCRdb stores just in-frame clones and leaves some out. The sample shows approximately 53,000 clones, under 80% of them seen only once. Specimen: memory CD4+ T cells from blood. The receptor set was obtained from an adult in good health and CMV-seronegative. CDR3s include the opening cysteine and the closing phenylalanine or tryptophan. The D gene is left open where the match is weak. Some rows have no size entry. The others give once, few or many, or a class for an expanded clone.

V gene	D gene	J gene	clone size	CDR3 DNA	CDR3 protein
TRBV6-6	TRBD1	TRBJ1-3	NA	TGTGCCAGCAGCGACAGAGACAGGGTTGGAAACACCATATATTTT	CASSDRDRVGNTIYF
TRBV10-3	TRBD1	TRBJ2-7	NA	TGTGCCAGCAGGACAGGAGTCGGGCACGAGCAGTACTTC	CASRTGVGHEQYF
TRBV19	TRBD1	TRBJ1-5	NA	TGTGCCAGTAGTAACAGGGGAGGAGATCAGCCCCAGCATTTT	CASSNRGGDQPQHF
TRBV2	TRBD1	TRBJ1-2	NA	TGTGCCAGCAGGGACAGGGGTGGCTACACCTTC	CASRDRGGYTF
TRBV7-8	NA	TRBJ1-2	once	TGTGCCAGCAGCTTTACCCCCACGGGCGACTATGGCTACACCTTC	CASSFTPTGDYGYTF
TRBV14	NA	TRBJ2-7	NA	TGTGCCAGCAGCCAAGTAGGCACCTACGAGCAGTACTTC	CASSQVGTYEQYF
TRBV19	TRBD1	TRBJ2-7	NA	TGTGCCCCCCCGACAGGGGTAGACTACGAGCAGTACTTC	CAPPTGVDYEQYF
TRBV7-6	NA	TRBJ1-1	NA	TGTGCCAGCAGCCTATTGGGGAGCACTGAAGCTTTCTTT	CASSLLGSTEAFF
TRBV15	NA	TRBJ2-7	NA	TGTGCCACCAGCAGAGAACGGGGAAGATCCTACGAGCAGTACTTC	CATSRERGRSYEQYF
TRBV6-5	TRBD1	TRBJ1-2	NA	TGTGCCAGCAGTTACTCCGACAGGGGGCCGGGAGGCTACACCTTC	CASSYSDRGPGGYTF
TRBV29-1	NA	TRBJ2-5	NA	TGCAGCGTAGCGGGACAGCCCGGAGAGACCCAGTACTTC	CSVAGQPGETQYF
TRBV30	NA	TRBJ2-5	NA	TGTGCCTGGAACATAGGGCAAGAGACCCAGTACTTC	CAWNIGQETQYF
TRBV10-3	TRBD1	TRBJ1-5	once	TGTGCCATCAGTGAACGGACAGGGATTGGCAATCAGCCCCAGCATTTT	CAISERTGIGNQPQHF
TRBV9	TRBD2	TRBJ2-7	NA	TGTGCCAGCAGCGTATCGGCCGGGGCGGGAGGGTCCGAGCAGTACTTC	CASSVSAGAGGSEQYF
TRBV28	NA	TRBJ1-1	few	TGTGCCAGCAATCGGGCCGGCACTGAAGCTTTCTTT	CASNRAGTEAFF